This T cell receptor (beta chain) is drawn from a study of shared clonotypes between healthy human individuals. Using immunoSEQ multiplex PCR, the repertoire was profiled, and TCRdb retains in-frame clones only, with some absent. The data contain fewer than 1 million clones, 90% to 98% of them singletons. Of note for this clone: Its antigen is as yet unknown.

Naive CD8 cells were CD45RO-negative, positively selected for CCR7, excluding terminally differentiated effector memory CD45RA+ cells. Caucasian adults residing in Nashville, Tennessee made up all the donors. Trimming removed 4 bases from V and 7 bases from J; junction bases left unmatched: 15. The CDR3 consists of 18 residues. The germline V gene encodes CDR1 PRHDT and CDR2 FYEKMQ (reference sequence). General study findings and limits: The study sampled only blood, and tissue repertoires likely differ.

The source material was naive CD8+ T cells sorted from blood. This chain connects TRBV13 to TRBJ2-7; 14 positions match TRBD2. This sequence originates from a man aged 25-40 years in good health. This chain's CDR3 is CASSSGLAGVGLLEEQYF. The CDR3 DNA sequence: TGTGCCAGCAGCTCGGGACTAGCGGGAGTAGGGCTCCTCGAGGAGCAGTACTTC.